This TCR beta chain was captured by sequencing in a study of shared clonotypes between healthy human individuals. Points on this clone: Its antigen is as yet unknown. This likely stems from a read error, as it lies one base from a far larger clone.

The table came from immunoSEQ multiplex PCR; TCRdb's copy has only in-frame clones and leaves some out. Here the sample spans roughly 500,000 clones, about 82% being singletons. V lost 4 bases, J lost 0 bases, and 12 bases lay in between. This CDR3 is built from 16 residues. Germline CDR1 is SGHTA and CDR2 is FQGTGA. The study, taken as a whole, reports: What limited the represented genetic and exposure-history diversity was the small number of donors.

The study used about 84 million PBMCs per unsorted sample for genomic DNA. The specimen was PBMCs. This clonotype was sampled from a woman between 40 and 50 years old in good health. Some clones in this sample may be carry-over from other donors' samples. The chain carries TRBV7-3 and TRBJ1-4; tentative D call: TRBD1 (5 bases). CDR3 in amino acids: CASSSRGPATNEKLFF. CDR3 nucleotide sequence: TGTGCCAGCAGCTCTCGGGGCCCTGCAACTAATGAAAAACTGTTTTTT.